Presented here are 9 T cell receptor beta chains from one specimen sequenced in a study of blood T cells in healthy people across ages. The authors ran a second PCR of roughly 6 to 12 cycles using a sample-barcoded 5' primer and a J-beta primer mix. Each CDR3 protein is one row after TCRdb ran MiXCR on the 5' RACE reads. The sample lists about 1.8 million distinct CDR3 sequences; about 50% were seen once. The sample was blood. These receptors were obtained from a woman in her thirties or forties in good health.

This clonotype was counted a few times. The chain employs TRBV7-9 and TRBJ2-5; D remains unclear. Germline V CDR1 and CDR2: SEHNR, FQNEAQ (reference sequence). CDR3 size: 13 residues. The V end was cut by 5 bases, the J end by 5 bases, with 12 bases between. CDR3 region: CASSAEILETQYF. The CDR3, as DNA: TGTGCCAGCAGCGCCGAGATACTTGAGACCCAGTACTTC.

The rearrangement joins TRBV7-8 to TRBJ2-4; 8 bases fit TRBD1. The ends lost 5 bases at V and 3 bases at J; junction bases unmatched: 6. The CDR3 has 15 residues. Germline lookup yields CDR1 SGHVS and CDR2 FQNEAQ. CDR3 sequence (DNA): TGTGCCAGCAGCCTCCGGGACAGGAGCAAAAACATTCAGTACTTC. Protein product: CASSLRDRSKNIQYF.

V usage is TRBV4-2 and J usage is TRBJ2-2, with 8 nucleotides matching TRBD2. The CDR3 is made up of 17 amino acids. The trim removed 1 base at V and 0 bases at J, leaving 4 bases unmatched. Germline V lookup: CDR1 LGHNA, CDR2 YNFKEQ. CDR3 nucleotides: TGTGCCAGCAGCCAAGCGGTAGCGGGGACGAACACCGGGGAGCTGTTTTTT. It specifies CASSQAVAGTNTGELFF.

The chain has TRBV4-3 and TRBJ1-4; maybe TRBD1 (5 bases). Germline V lookup: CDR1 LGHNA, CDR2 YSLEER. Trimming removed 6 bases from V and 6 bases from J, with 17 bases in between. CDR3 length: 15 amino acids. The CDR3 loop reads CASSPSGRVDEKLFF. CDR3 in DNA: TGCGCCAGCAGTCCTTCAGGCAGGGTAGATGAAAAACTGTTTTTT.

This clonotype was recorded a few times. The J gene is TRBJ2-1, the V gene TRBV6-2 or TRBV6-3, with 10 bases fitting TRBD2. V shed 5 bases and J 1 base; nucleotides not matched to a gene: 14. The CDR3 covers 19 residues. Germline CDR1 is MNHEY and CDR2 is SVGEGT. The CDR3 nucleotides read TGTGCCAGCAGTAAGGTAGCGGGGGGCCCTCACGCATCCTACAATGAGCAGTTCTTC. This translates into CASSKVAGGPHASYNEQFF.

This clonotype turned up a few times. The J gene is TRBJ1-2, the V gene TRBV11-2; D gene unclear. Per the germline V gene, CDR1 is SGHAT and CDR2 is FQNNGV. The V end was cut by 2 bases, the J end by 8 bases, with 15 bases between. The CDR3 consists of 14 residues. The CDR3 is CASSLTPLASGYTF. The CDR3 coding sequence is TGTGCCAGCAGCTTAACTCCCCTGGCGAGCGGCTACACCTTC.

The chain joins TRBV9 to TRBJ2-5; D remains ambiguous. Germline V gene data show CDR1 as SGDLS and CDR2 as YYNGEE. Trimming shortened V by 4 bases and J by 1 base, and 14 bases separated the two germline ends. The CDR3 has 15 residues. The CDR3 DNA reads as TGTGCCAGCAGCTTGTCCGGTTGGGTCCAAGAGACCCAGTACTTC. It specifies CASSLSGWVQETQYF.

This chain uses TRBV5-1 with TRBJ1-1, with D possibly TRBD1 on 6 matching bases. The CDR3 consists of 13 residues. Deletions cut 4 bases from V and 6 bases from J, with 13 bases between. Germline V lookup: CDR1 SGHRS, CDR2 YFSETQ. The CDR3 sequence: CASSLVDSPEAFF. The CDR3 DNA is TGCGCCAGCAGCCTGGTGGACAGCCCTGAAGCTTTCTTT.

A remark on this clonotype: An end of the junction does not agree with germline; a read error may underlie this. The chain combines TRBV6-1 with TRBJ2-5, with a weak D call TRBD1 (6 bases). The CDR3 is 13 residues long. CDR1 and CDR2 (germline): MNHNS, SASEGT. The CDR3 region is CAGRPGGRETQYF. As DNA, the CDR3 is TGTGCCGGCAGGCCTGGGGGCCGGGAGACCCAGTACTTC.